This T cell receptor beta chain appears in the sequencing data of a study of regulatory T cells in long-lasting Graves disease. Study-level points and caveats: Peripheral blood was the sole material, not thyroid tissue.

A remark on this clonotype: Its antigen is unidentified. A much larger clone differs from this one at a single base, so this may be a read error.

iRepertoire HTBI primers and Arm-PCR of CDR3 regions built TCR beta libraries. TCRdb analysed the multiplex PCR reads with MiXCR anew, one entry per CDR3 protein. The table includes more than 300,000 distinct CDR3 sequences, roughly 24% detected once. V dropped 5 bases and J dropped 0; count of bases not matched to a gene: 4. This CDR3 has 16 amino acids. Germline V CDR1 and CDR2: MNHNS, SASEGT. Time point indicated: persistent/refractory GD, antithyroid drugs over 5 years with positive TRAb. Extracted RNA from PBMCs served as the source of the TCR library. The source of this sequence is a woman aged 40 to 50 with Graves disease. Sequencing used peripheral blood mononuclear cells (PBMCs), obtained when the disease was refractory, from a patient treated with antithyroid drugs. The chain combines TRBV6-1 with TRBJ1-6; 7 bases align to TRBD1. The CDR3 here is CASSHRGSSYNSPLHF. CDR3 coding DNA: TGTGCCAGCAGTCACAGGGGAAGCTCCTATAATTCACCCCTCCACTTT.